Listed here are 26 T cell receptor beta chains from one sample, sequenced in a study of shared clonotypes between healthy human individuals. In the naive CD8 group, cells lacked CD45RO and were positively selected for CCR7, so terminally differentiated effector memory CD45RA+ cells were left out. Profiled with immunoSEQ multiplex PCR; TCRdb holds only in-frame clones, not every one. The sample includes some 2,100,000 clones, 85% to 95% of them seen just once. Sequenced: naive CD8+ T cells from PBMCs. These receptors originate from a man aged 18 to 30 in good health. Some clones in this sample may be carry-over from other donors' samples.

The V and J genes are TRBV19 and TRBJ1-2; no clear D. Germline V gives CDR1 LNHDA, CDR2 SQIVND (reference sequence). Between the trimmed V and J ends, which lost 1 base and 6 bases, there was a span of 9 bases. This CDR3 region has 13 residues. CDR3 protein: CASSIVPGNGYTF. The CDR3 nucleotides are TGTGCCAGTAGTATAGTACCGGGAAATGGCTACACCTTC.

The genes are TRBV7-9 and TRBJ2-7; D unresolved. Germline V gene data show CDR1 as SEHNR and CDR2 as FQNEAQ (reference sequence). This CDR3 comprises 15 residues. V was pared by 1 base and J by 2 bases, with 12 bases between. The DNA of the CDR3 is TGTGCCAGCAGCTTAGTTGGTAGGCCTGCCTACGAGCAGTACTTC. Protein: CASSLVGRPAYEQYF.

In DNA, the CDR3 is TGTGCCAGCAGTCCCCCAGGGACATCTAATGAAAAACTGTTTTTT. Translated: CASSPPGTSNEKLFF. V is TRBV28 and J is TRBJ1-4; D may be TRBD1 (6 bases). The ends were cut back, 5 bases at V and 3 bases at J, with 13 bases in the middle. The germline gives CDR1 MDHEN, CDR2 SYDVKM. The CDR3 is 15 residues long.

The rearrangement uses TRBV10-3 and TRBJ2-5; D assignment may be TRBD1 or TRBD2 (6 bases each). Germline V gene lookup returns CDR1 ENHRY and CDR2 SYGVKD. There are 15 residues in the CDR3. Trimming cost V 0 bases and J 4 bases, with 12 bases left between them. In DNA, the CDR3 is TGTGCCATCAGTGAGTCGAAGGGGGGATTAGAGACCCAGTACTTC. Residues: CAISESKGGLETQYF.

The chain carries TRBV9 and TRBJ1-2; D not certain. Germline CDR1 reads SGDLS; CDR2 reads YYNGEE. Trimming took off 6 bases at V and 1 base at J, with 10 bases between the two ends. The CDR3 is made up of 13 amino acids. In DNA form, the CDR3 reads TGTGCCAGCACCGGGGAAGATAACTATGGCTACACCTTC. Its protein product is CASTGEDNYGYTF.

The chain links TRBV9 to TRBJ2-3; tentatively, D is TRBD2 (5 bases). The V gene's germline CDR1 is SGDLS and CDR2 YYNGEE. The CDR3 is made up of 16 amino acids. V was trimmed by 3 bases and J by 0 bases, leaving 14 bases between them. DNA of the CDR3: TGTGCCAGCAGCGCCCAGAGAGGGCGTAGCACAGATACGCAGTATTTT. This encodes CASSAQRGRSTDTQYF.

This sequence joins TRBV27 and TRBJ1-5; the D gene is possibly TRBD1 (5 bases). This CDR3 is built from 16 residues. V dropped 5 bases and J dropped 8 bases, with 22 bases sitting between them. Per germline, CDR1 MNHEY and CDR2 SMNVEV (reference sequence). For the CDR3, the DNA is TGTGCCAGCAGTCGTCGTTACCGGGACCCCCGGGAGCCCCAGCATTTT. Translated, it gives CASSRRYRDPREPQHF.

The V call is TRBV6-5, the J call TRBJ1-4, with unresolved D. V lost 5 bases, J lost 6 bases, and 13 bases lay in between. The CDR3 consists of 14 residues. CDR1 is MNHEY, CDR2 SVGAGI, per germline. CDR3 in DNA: TGTGCCAGCAGTCTACAGCAACTACATGAAAAACTGTTTTTT. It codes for CASSLQQLHEKLFF.

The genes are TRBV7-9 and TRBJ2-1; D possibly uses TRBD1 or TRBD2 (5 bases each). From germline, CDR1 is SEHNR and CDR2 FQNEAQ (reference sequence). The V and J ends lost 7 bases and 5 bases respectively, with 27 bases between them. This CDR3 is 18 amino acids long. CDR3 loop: CASIHTMRAGLDNNEQFF. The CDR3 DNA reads TGTGCCAGCATCCACACTATGCGGGCCGGCCTGGACAACAATGAGCAGTTCTTC.

CDR3 sequence: CAISGSEGKGQPQHF. The CDR3 DNA reads as TGTGCCATCAGTGGGTCGGAGGGAAAGGGTCAGCCCCAGCATTTT. The chain recombines TRBV10-3 with TRBJ1-5, with D unresolved. Germline assignment: CDR1 ENHRY and CDR2 SYGVKD. This CDR3 has 15 amino acids. Trimming pared 4 bases from V and 6 bases from J, leaving 16 bases between.

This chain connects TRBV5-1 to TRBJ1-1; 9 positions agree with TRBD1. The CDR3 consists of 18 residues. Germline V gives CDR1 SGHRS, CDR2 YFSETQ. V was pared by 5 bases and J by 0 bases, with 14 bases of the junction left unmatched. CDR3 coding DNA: TGCGCCAGCAGAAGAATCACCGGGACAGGGAGAATGAACACTGAAGCTTTCTTT. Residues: CASRRITGTGRMNTEAFF.

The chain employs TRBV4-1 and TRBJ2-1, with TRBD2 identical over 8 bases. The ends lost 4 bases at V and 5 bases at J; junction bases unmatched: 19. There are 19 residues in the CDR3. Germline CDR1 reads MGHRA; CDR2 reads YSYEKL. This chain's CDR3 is CASSPYLGASGSYNNEQFF. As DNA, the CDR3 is TGCGCCAGCAGCCCTTATTTGGGGGCTAGCGGGTCTTATAACAATGAGCAGTTCTTC.

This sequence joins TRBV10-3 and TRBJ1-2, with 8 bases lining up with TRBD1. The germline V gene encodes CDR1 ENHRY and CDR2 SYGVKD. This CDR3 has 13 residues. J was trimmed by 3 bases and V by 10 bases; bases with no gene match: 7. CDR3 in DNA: TGTGCCACCTTGGACAGGGAGGACTATGGCTACACCTTC. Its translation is CATLDREDYGYTF.

The CDR3 DNA follows: TGCAGCGTTGTAGGTGGAACCACCGGTGGGGAGACCCAGTACTTC. It yields the protein CSVVGGTTGGETQYF. V is TRBV29-1 and J is TRBJ2-5; no firm D call. The germline V gene encodes CDR1 SQVTM and CDR2 ANQGSEA. The germline V and J ends were trimmed by 4 bases and 5 bases, with 20 bases remaining between them. The CDR3 spans 15 residues.

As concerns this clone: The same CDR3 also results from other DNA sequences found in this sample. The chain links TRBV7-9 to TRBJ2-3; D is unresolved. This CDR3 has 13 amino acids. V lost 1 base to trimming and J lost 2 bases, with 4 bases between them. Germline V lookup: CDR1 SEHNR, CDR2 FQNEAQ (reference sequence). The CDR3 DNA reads TGTGCCAGCAGCTTAGGATCCACAGATACGCAGTATTTT. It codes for CASSLGSTDTQYF.

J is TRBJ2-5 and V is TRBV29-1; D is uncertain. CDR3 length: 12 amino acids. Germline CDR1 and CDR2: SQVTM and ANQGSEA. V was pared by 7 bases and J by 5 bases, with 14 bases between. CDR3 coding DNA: TGCAGCGGATCCGGGCGGCGTGAGACCCAGTACTTC. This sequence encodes CSGSGRRETQYF.

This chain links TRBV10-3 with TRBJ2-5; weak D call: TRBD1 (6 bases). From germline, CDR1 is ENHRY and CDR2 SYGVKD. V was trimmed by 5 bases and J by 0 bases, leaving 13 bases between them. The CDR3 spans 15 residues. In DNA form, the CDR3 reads TGTGCCATCAGTAGGACAGCCGAAAACCAAGAGACCCAGTACTTC. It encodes CAISRTAENQETQYF.

Here the CDR3 reads CASSLGQIVSYTF. The CDR3 region has the DNA TGTGCCAGCAGCCTGGGACAGATAGTGAGCTACACCTTC. The chain is built from TRBV7-9 and TRBJ1-2, with 7 positions matching TRBD1. Germline V CDR1 and CDR2: SEHNR, FQNEAQ (reference sequence). This CDR3 has 13 amino acids. Losses at the gene ends were 5 bases for V and 9 bases for J; bases not matched to a gene: 9.

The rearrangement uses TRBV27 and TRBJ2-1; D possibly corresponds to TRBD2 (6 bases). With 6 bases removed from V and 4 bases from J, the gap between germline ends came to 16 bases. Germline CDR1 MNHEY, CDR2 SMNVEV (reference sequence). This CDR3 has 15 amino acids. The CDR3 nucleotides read TGTGCCAGCAGCCCCCTGGAGGGTGGGTACAATGAGCAGTTCTTC. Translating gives CASSPLEGGYNEQFF.

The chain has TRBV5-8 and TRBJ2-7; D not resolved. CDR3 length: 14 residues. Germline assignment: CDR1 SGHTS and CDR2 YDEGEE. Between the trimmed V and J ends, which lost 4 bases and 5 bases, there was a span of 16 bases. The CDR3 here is CASSLAMGVDEQYF. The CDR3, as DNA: TGTGCCAGCAGCCTGGCTATGGGCGTGGACGAGCAGTACTTC.

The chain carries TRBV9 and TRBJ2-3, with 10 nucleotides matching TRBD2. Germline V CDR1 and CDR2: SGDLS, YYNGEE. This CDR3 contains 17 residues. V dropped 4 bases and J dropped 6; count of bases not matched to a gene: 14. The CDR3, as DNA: TGTGCCAGCAGCCCCCGTGCAGCGGGAGGGCCGGCGGATACGCAGTATTTT. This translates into CASSPRAAGGPADTQYF.

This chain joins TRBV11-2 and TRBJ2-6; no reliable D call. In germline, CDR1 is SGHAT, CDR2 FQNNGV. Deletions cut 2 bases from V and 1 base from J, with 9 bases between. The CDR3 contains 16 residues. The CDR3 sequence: CASSLMISSGANVLTF. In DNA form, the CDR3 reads TGTGCCAGCAGCTTAATGATATCGTCTGGGGCCAACGTCCTGACTTTC.

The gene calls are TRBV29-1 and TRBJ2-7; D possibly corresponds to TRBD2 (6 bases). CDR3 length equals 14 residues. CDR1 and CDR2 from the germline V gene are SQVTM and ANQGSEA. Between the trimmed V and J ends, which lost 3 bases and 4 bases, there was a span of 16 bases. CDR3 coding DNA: TGCAGCGTTGATCTAGTTCCCGGGGGTTACGAGCAGTACTTC. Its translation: CSVDLVPGGYEQYF.

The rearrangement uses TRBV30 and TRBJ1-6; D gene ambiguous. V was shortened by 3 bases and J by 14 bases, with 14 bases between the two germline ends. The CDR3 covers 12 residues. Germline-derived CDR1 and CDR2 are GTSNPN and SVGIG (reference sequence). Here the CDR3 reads CAWSPGYDSLHF. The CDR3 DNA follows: TGTGCCTGGAGCCCGGGATACGATTCCCTCCACTTT.

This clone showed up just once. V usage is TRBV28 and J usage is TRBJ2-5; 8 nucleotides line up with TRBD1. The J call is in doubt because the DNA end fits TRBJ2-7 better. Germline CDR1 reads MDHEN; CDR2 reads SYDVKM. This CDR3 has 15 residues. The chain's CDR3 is CASTLIGQGKGEQYF. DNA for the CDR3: TGTGCCAGCACCTTAATCGGACAGGGAAAAGGCGAGCAGTACTTC.

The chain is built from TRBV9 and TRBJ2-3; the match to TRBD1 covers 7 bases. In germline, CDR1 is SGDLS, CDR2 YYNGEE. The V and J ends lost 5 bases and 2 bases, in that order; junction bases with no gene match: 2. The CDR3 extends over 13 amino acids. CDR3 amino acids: CASRQGHTDTQYF. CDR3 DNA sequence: TGTGCCAGCAGACAGGGGCACACAGATACGCAGTATTTT.